This TCR beta chain was observed in a study of blood T cell repertoires in COVID-19. The overall study: Specimens from acute and convalescent COVID-19 originated in the United States, Italy and Spain. The cDNA or gDNA used as material had been derived from T cells, B-cell-depleted T cells, or PBMCs.

In the original processing: Reference gene primer amplification gave estimated nucleated cell counts. Some clones are missing from TCRdb's copy, which holds only in-frame ones; the method was immunoSEQ multiplex PCR. That table is the source of V, J and clone size, and D and trimming were worked out from the DNA. This sample has about 69,000 clones, with roughly 89% found just once. This CDR3 spans 12 amino acids. CDR1 and CDR2 (germline): LGHDT, YNNKEL (reference sequence). V lost 4 bases to trimming and J lost 3 bases, with 7 bases between them. This sequence originates from a man between 50 and 59 years old with acute or convalescent COVID-19. This chain joins TRBV3-1 (or the pseudogene TRBV3-2) and TRBJ2-7, with D unresolved. The material sequenced was peripheral blood. The CDR3, as DNA: TGTGCCAGCAGCCCCGTATACTACGAGCAGTACTTC. It specifies CASSPVYYEQYF.